The T cell receptor beta chain described here comes from a study of identical twins. Unique molecular identifiers were present on cDNA, and template switching added a universal primer site. TCRdb re-derived calls from the 5' RACE reads in MiXCR, one entry per CDR3 protein. The sample consists of about 490,000 distinct CDR3 sequences, around 15% of them appearing once. This clonotype was detected a few times. Germline V gene lookup returns CDR1 SEHNR and CDR2 FQNEAQ (reference sequence). This CDR3 is built from 16 residues. Trimming shortened V by 1 base and J by 3 bases, and 14 bases separated the two germline ends. In addition, the sample was reused for a study of yellow fever vaccine responses in identical twins.

The sequenced sample was CD4+ T cells sorted from blood. The receptor's source is a woman between 18 and 29 years old in good health. The V and J genes are TRBV7-9 and TRBJ2-3; maybe TRBD1 (5 bases). CDR3 bases: TGTGCCAGCAGCTTAGAAGGGGCAGGGTGGACAGATACGCAGTATTTT. This translates into CASSLEGAGWTDTQYF.